A single sample is the source of the 7 T cell receptor beta chains below, sequenced in a study of blood T cell repertoires in COVID-19. TCRdb keeps only in-frame clones here, not all; method: immunoSEQ multiplex PCR. Of 130,000 or so clones in the sample, around 85% are singletons; the top ten hold 9.2%. Source material: PBMCs or T cells enriched from blood (not recorded which). The receptors were gathered from a man aged 45-60 years who had recovered from COVID-19.

This chain joins TRBV20-1 and TRBJ2-7; 9 bases agree with TRBD1. The CDR3 is 16 residues long. The germline gives CDR1 DFQATT, CDR2 SNEGSKA (reference sequence). V trimming: 3 bases; J trimming: 2 bases; junction bases outside the gene matches: 11. This chain's CDR3 is CSASNRGTGRPYEQYF. In DNA form, the CDR3 reads TGCAGTGCTAGTAACCGTGGGACAGGGCGACCCTACGAGCAGTACTTC.

The chain carries TRBV4-1 and TRBJ2-3; 12 bases match TRBD2. This CDR3 is built from 18 residues. V dropped 0 bases and J dropped 0; count of bases not matched to a gene: 4. Germline loops: CDR1 MGHRA, CDR2 YSYEKL. CDR3 sequence (DNA): TGCGCCAGCAGCCAAGATCAGCTAGCGGGGGGGAGCACAGATACGCAGTATTTT. It translates to CASSQDQLAGGSTDTQYF.

This clone has just one count. The gene calls are TRBV4-3 and TRBJ2-5; TRBD1 aligns across 12 bases. The CDR3 has 20 residues. From germline, CDR1 is LGHNA and CDR2 YSLEER. V dropped 0 bases and J dropped 4; count of bases not matched to a gene: 15. CDR3 DNA: TGCGCCAGCAGCCAAGATCTGGGACAGGGGGCGGCAAATCCTTCAGAGACCCAGTACTTC. This sequence encodes CASSQDLGQGAANPSETQYF.

The chain recombines TRBV18 with TRBJ1-1, with a weak D call TRBD1 (5 bases). The germline V and J ends were trimmed by 3 bases and 1 base, with 12 bases remaining between them. The CDR3 length is 15 residues. In germline, CDR1 is KGHSH, CDR2 LQKENI. The CDR3 DNA sequence: TGTGCCAGCTCACCCCAGGCACAGGAGAACACTGAAGCTTTCTTT. It encodes CASSPQAQENTEAFF.

This chain joins TRBV3-1 (or the pseudogene TRBV3-2) and TRBJ1-2; D might be TRBD1 (6 bases). V shed 2 bases and J shed 6 bases, with 13 bases lying between them. The CDR3 has 14 residues. Per the germline V gene, CDR1 is LGHDT and CDR2 is YNNKEL (reference sequence). The CDR3 sequence: CASSQRLAGDGYTF. In nucleotides, the CDR3 is TGTGCCAGCAGCCAACGTTTGGCAGGGGATGGCTACACCTTC.

The V and J genes are TRBV5-4 and TRBJ1-1; D uncertain. The CDR3 covers 14 residues. The V gene lost 2 bases and the J gene lost 3 bases, with 11 bases spanning the gap. In germline, CDR1 is SGHNT, CDR2 YYREEE (reference sequence). The CDR3 protein is CASSFEHLDTEAFF. CDR3 DNA sequence: TGTGCCAGCAGCTTCGAGCACCTTGACACTGAAGCTTTCTTT.

The chain has TRBV6-5 and TRBJ1-2, with 9 bases lining up with TRBD1. The CDR3 length is 14 residues. From germline, CDR1 is MNHEY and CDR2 SVGAGI. V was pared by 4 bases and J by 2 bases, with 2 bases of the junction left unmatched. The CDR3 bases are TGTGCCAGCAGTTCCGGGACAGGGAACTATGGCTACACCTTC. Translation gives CASSSGTGNYGYTF.